This T cell receptor (beta chain) is from a study of cytomegalovirus exposure and HLA in healthy donors. Whole-study results and caveats: In a later analysis, TCR beta V- and J-gene trimming was associated with a missense DCLRE1C variant. Despite most TCR sequences being rare, some public TCRs occurred in many donors. Most TCR beta V segments were productive about 87% or about 30% of the time in an earlier analysis.

PCR employed 60 Vbeta and 13 Jbeta primers. Repertoires were generated with immunoSEQ multiplex PCR, while TCRdb's copy carries only in-frame clones and drops some. This sample has around 100,000 clones, with roughly 71% found just once. This CDR3 is 12 amino acids long. V was cut by 6 bases and J by 8 bases, with 13 bases left in between. The germline gives CDR1 ENHRY, CDR2 SYGVKD. A remark on this clone: Its antigen is as yet unknown.

This receptor was identified in a woman aged 18 to 35 in good health and CMV-seropositive. Sample: PBMCs. The rearrangement links TRBV10-3 to TRBJ1-2; no clear D gene. The CDR3 bases are TGTGCCATCAGGACGGAAGAGGAGGGCTACACCTTC. Translation gives CAIRTEEEGYTF.